The 28 T cell receptor beta chains below come from one sample, sequenced in a study of Ad26.COV2.S vaccination and SARS-CoV-2 variants. Sequencing used immunoSEQ multiplex PCR; TCRdb keeps in-frame clones, though not all of them. The sample has some 500,000 clones; 89% are singletons. Documented treatment: some 19 received Ad26.COV2.S at low or high dose, single or two shots; about 5 received placebo; per-sample allocation not given. On day 63 after the first injection, vaccine and placebo recipients gave samples. The sequencing here drew on peripheral blood, taken in a trial of Ad26.COV2.S vaccine versus placebo. The receptors come from a person between 18 and 65 years old who received the Ad26.COV2.S COVID-19 vaccine or a placebo.

CDR3 nucleotides: TGTGCCAGCAGTGCAGAATCCTATGAAAAACTGTTTTTT. This gives the protein CASSAESYEKLFF. This chain uses TRBV2 with TRBJ1-4; D remains unclear. The germline V gene has CDR1 SNHLY and CDR2 FYNNEI. This CDR3 has 13 residues. V was shortened by 4 bases and J by 6 bases, with 9 bases between the two germline ends.

V is TRBV11-2 and J is TRBJ2-1, with D possibly TRBD1 on 6 matching bases. The V end was cut by 7 bases, the J end by 7 bases, with 17 bases between. Germline CDR1 reads SGHAT; CDR2 reads FQNNGV. This CDR3 is 14 amino acids long. In DNA form, the CDR3 reads TGTGCCAGCACCTGGGCAGGGGCTAGGAATGAGCAGTTCTTC. Its translation is CASTWAGARNEQFF.

This chain links TRBV2 with TRBJ1-4; D ambiguous. CDR3 length: 14 amino acids. V was pared by 11 bases and J by 2 bases, with 15 bases between. CDR1 SNHLY and CDR2 FYNNEI come from the germline V gene. This chain's CDR3 is CASSEDGTNEKLFF. CDR3 bases: TGTGCCTCCTCAGAGGACGGTACTAATGAAAAACTGTTTTTT. Full variable domain (missing parts from reference TRBV2 and TRBJ1-4): EPEVTQTPSHQVTQMGQEVILRCVPISNHLYFYWYRQILGQKVEFLVSFYNNEISEKSEIFDDQFSVERPDGSNFTLKIRSTKLEDSAMYFCASSEDGTNEKLFFGSGTQLSVL.

V usage is TRBV28 and J usage is TRBJ1-1, with D hard to call. Germline CDR1 reads MDHEN; CDR2 reads SYDVKM. This CDR3 has 18 amino acids. Between the trimmed V and J ends, which lost 3 bases and 1 base, there was a span of 21 bases. The CDR3 DNA is TGTGCCAGCAGTTTTACGCTTAGGGAGGCGGGCCGGAACACTGAAGCTTTCTTT. This translates into CASSFTLREAGRNTEAFF.

The chain links TRBV7-6 to TRBJ2-7, with D perhaps matching TRBD1 (6 bases). Per the germline V gene, CDR1 is SGHVS and CDR2 is FNYEAQ. The CDR3 sequence is 16 residues long. Trimming pared 3 bases from V and 7 bases from J, leaving 22 bases between. CDR3 nucleotides: TGTGCCAGCAGCTTTTTACGCGGACAGCCATATGAAGAGCAGTACTTC. It codes for CASSFLRGQPYEEQYF.

The chain is built from TRBV5-1 and TRBJ1-2; no reliable D call. The CDR3 extends over 14 amino acids. From germline, CDR1 is SGHRS and CDR2 YFSETQ. The ends were cut back, 0 bases at V and 8 bases at J, with 14 bases in the middle. The CDR3 loop is CASSLVHRDDGYTF. The CDR3, as DNA: TGCGCCAGCAGCTTGGTTCACAGAGATGACGGCTACACCTTC.

The V and J genes are TRBV7-3 and TRBJ2-3; D may be TRBD1 or TRBD2 (5 bases each). This CDR3 is built from 14 residues. Germline V gene data show CDR1 as SGHTA and CDR2 as FQGTGA. The germline V and J ends were trimmed by 5 bases and 5 bases, with 14 bases remaining between them. The CDR3 here is CASSLYGTEDTQYF. The CDR3 bases are TGTGCCAGCAGCCTCTACGGGACCGAAGATACGCAGTATTTT.

This chain uses TRBV3-1 (or the pseudogene TRBV3-2) with TRBJ1-1; D ambiguous. The CDR3 totals 13 residues. The germline V gene has CDR1 LGHDT and CDR2 YNNKEL (reference sequence). V was trimmed by 1 base and J by 3 bases, leaving 6 bases between them. This chain's CDR3 is CASSQGQYTEAFF. As DNA, the CDR3 is TGTGCCAGCAGCCAAGGACAATACACTGAAGCTTTCTTT.

The chain recombines TRBV7-7 with TRBJ2-1; TRBD2 agrees at 11 bases. Losses at the gene ends were 5 bases for V and 9 bases for J; bases not matched to a gene: 9. This CDR3 is 15 amino acids long. Germline CDR1 is SSHAT and CDR2 is FNYEAQ (reference sequence). CDR3 nucleotide sequence: TGTGCCAGCAGCCCCGGGACTAGCGGCCCTACTGAGCAGTTCTTC. It translates to CASSPGTSGPTEQFF. The full variable domain, rest sourced from reference TRBV7-7 and TRBJ2-1, is GAGVSQSPRYKVTKRGQDVTLRCDPISSHATLYWYQQALGQGPEFLTYFNYEAQPDKSGLPSDRFSAERPEGSISTLTIQRTEQRDSAMYRCASSPGTSGPTEQFFGPGTRLTVL.

V usage is TRBV19 and J usage is TRBJ1-3; D is unresolved. The germline V gene encodes CDR1 LNHDA and CDR2 SQIVND (reference sequence). The germline V and J ends were trimmed by 4 bases and 4 bases, with 17 bases remaining between them. This CDR3 is 16 amino acids long. This CDR3 is CASSTARGVSGNTIYF. CDR3 coding DNA: TGTGCCAGTAGTACCGCCCGTGGGGTGTCCGGAAACACCATATATTTT.

This clone has only one observation. The V and J genes are TRBV15 and TRBJ1-5, with 8 bases identical to TRBD1. The CDR3 covers 16 residues. The V gene end was trimmed by 5 bases and the J gene end by 5 bases; junction bases not matched to a gene: 11. Per germline, CDR1 LNHNV and CDR2 YYDKDF (reference sequence). The CDR3 loop reads CATSERQGRGYQPQHF. For the CDR3, the DNA is TGTGCCACCAGCGAGCGACAGGGGAGAGGGTATCAGCCCCAGCATTTT.

The chain employs TRBV7-2 and TRBJ1-3; D perhaps matches TRBD1 (5 bases). The CDR3 runs 16 residues. Between the trimmed V and J ends, which lost 5 bases and 0 bases, there was a span of 14 bases. The V gene's germline CDR1 is SGHTA and CDR2 FQGNSA. CDR3 region: CASSAMGQASGNTIYF. The DNA for the CDR3 is TGTGCCAGCAGCGCAATGGGGCAGGCCTCTGGAAACACCATATATTTT. Together with reference TRBV7-2 and TRBJ1-3, the CDR3 gives the full variable domain: GAGVSQSPSNKVTEKGKDVELRCDPISGHTALYWYRQSLGQGLEFLIYFQGNSAPDKSGLPSDRFSAERTGGSVSTLTIQRTQQEDSAVYLCASSAMGQASGNTIYFGEGSWLTVV.

V gene TRBV9 combines with J gene TRBJ2-1, with TRBD2 as a possible D gene (5 bases). Trimming took 0 bases from V and 7 from J, leaving 17 bases between them. This CDR3 has 16 amino acids. Germline V lookup: CDR1 SGDLS, CDR2 YYNGEE. CDR3 loop: CASSVGMGEGDNEQFF. In DNA form, the CDR3 reads TGTGCCAGCAGCGTAGGTATGGGAGAAGGCGATAATGAGCAGTTCTTC.

The V gene is TRBV19, the J gene TRBJ1-1; D may be TRBD1 (6 bases). There are 14 residues in the CDR3. CDR1 LNHDA and CDR2 SQIVND come from the germline V gene (reference sequence). V was pared by 6 bases and J by 1 base, with 12 bases between. This CDR3 is CASSPTGANTEAFF. For the CDR3, the DNA is TGTGCCAGTAGCCCGACGGGGGCGAACACTGAAGCTTTCTTT.

The chain uses TRBV7-2 and TRBJ2-5; TRBD1 matches 9 bases. J gave up 3 bases and V 5 bases, and 1 base lay outside the gene matches. The CDR3 spans 13 residues. Germline assignment: CDR1 SGHTA and CDR2 FQGNSA. The CDR3: CASSRDREETQYF. CDR3 nucleotides: TGTGCCAGCAGCCGGGACAGGGAAGAGACCCAGTACTTC.

The chain carries TRBV9 and TRBJ1-2, with D possibly TRBD1 on 5 matching bases. Germline lookup yields CDR1 SGDLS and CDR2 YYNGEE. This CDR3 has 19 residues. Trimming took off 4 bases at V and 4 bases at J, with 29 bases between the two ends. The CDR3, as DNA: TGTGCCAGCAGCTTCAACCCCCGACAGTTCGGAGTTATCGGCTATGGCTACACCTTC. It encodes CASSFNPRQFGVIGYGYTF.

The gene calls are TRBV4-1 and TRBJ1-5; D is ambiguous. The CDR3 runs to 13 residues. V was shortened by 4 bases and J by 4 bases, with 8 bases between the two germline ends. Germline values: CDR1 MGHRA, CDR2 YSYEKL. The CDR3 loop is CASSPDPNQPQHF. CDR3 DNA sequence: TGCGCCAGCAGCCCGGACCCAAATCAGCCCCAGCATTTT.

The gene calls are TRBV19 and TRBJ2-2; no firm D call. Germline V gives CDR1 LNHDA, CDR2 SQIVND (reference sequence). The length of the CDR3 is 10 residues. Between the trimmed V and J ends, which lost 6 bases and 6 bases, there was a span of 2 bases. The CDR3 DNA follows: TGTGCCAGTAGATCCGGGGAGCTGTTTTTT. Its protein product is CASRSGELFF.

The chain has TRBV6-6 and TRBJ1-5; D might be TRBD1 (5 bases). The CDR3 consists of 15 residues. The V gene lost 6 bases and the J gene lost 7 bases, with 19 bases spanning the gap. Germline V gene lookup returns CDR1 MNHNY and CDR2 SVGAGI (reference sequence). The CDR3 bases are TGTGCCAGCAGCGATCCACCGGGGGTCGACCAGCCCCAGCATTTT. Translating gives CASSDPPGVDQPQHF.

V usage is TRBV5-6 and J usage is TRBJ1-2; D unclear. The CDR3 loop spans 11 amino acids. Germline V CDR1 and CDR2: SGHDT, YYEEEE. Trimming cost V 4 bases and J 7 bases, with 8 bases left between them. The CDR3 DNA is TGTGCCAGCAGCCGGGGTGGTGGCTACACCTTC. It encodes CASSRGGGYTF.

CDR3 loop: CASSLGGAPGELFF. The CDR3, as DNA: TGTGCCAGCAGCTTGGGGGGGGCCCCCGGGGAGCTGTTTTTT. The rearrangement links TRBV7-2 to TRBJ2-2; D perhaps matches TRBD2 (7 bases). Per germline, CDR1 SGHTA and CDR2 FQGNSA. The germline V and J ends were trimmed by 3 bases and 6 bases, with 11 bases remaining between them. This CDR3 is built from 14 residues.

The V and J genes are TRBV5-8 and TRBJ2-3, with D perhaps TRBD1 or TRBD2 (5 bases each). Trimming pared 7 bases from V and 6 bases from J, leaving 21 bases between. Germline CDR1 and CDR2: SGHTS and YDEGEE. The CDR3 is 15 residues long. CDR3 sequence reads: CASPSTAPGTDTQYF. The CDR3 coding sequence is TGTGCCAGCCCTTCGACGGCACCCGGGACGGATACGCAGTATTTT. The whole variable domain, remainder taken from reference TRBV5-8 and TRBJ2-3, is EAGVTQSPTHLIKTRGQQATLRCSPISGHTSVYWYQQALGLGLQFLLWYDEGEERNRGNFPPRFSGRQFPNYSSELNVNALELEDSALYLCASPSTAPGTDTQYFGPGTRLTVL.

The chain combines TRBV5-5 with TRBJ2-7, with a possible D match to TRBD1 (5 bases). The CDR3 loop spans 12 amino acids. Germline V gives CDR1 SGHKS, CDR2 YYEKEE (reference sequence). Trimming removed 6 bases at V and 2 bases at J, with 9 bases between. The CDR3 spells CASKGITYEQYF. Here the CDR3 DNA reads TGTGCCAGCAAGGGGATTACCTACGAGCAGTACTTC.

This clone was seen a handful of times. The genes are TRBV4-1 and TRBJ2-1; weak D call: TRBD2 (6 bases). Germline V gives CDR1 MGHRA, CDR2 YSYEKL. The length of the CDR3 is 18 residues. The V and J ends lost 0 bases and 5 bases respectively, with 20 bases between them. The CDR3 spells CASSQDPAAGIGHNEQFF. Written as DNA, the CDR3 is TGCGCCAGCAGCCAAGACCCGGCGGCGGGGATAGGTCACAATGAGCAGTTCTTC.

The rearrangement links TRBV28 to TRBJ1-5; no definite D call. CDR3 length: 14 residues. V was trimmed by 8 bases and J by 5 bases, leaving 16 bases between them. Germline CDR1 MDHEN, CDR2 SYDVKM. The CDR3 region has the DNA TGTGCCAGCGCTACCCCCACTCGGTATCAGCCCCAGCATTTT. Translation gives CASATPTRYQPQHF.

The chain couples TRBV6-2 or TRBV6-3 to TRBJ2-1, with TRBD2 identical over 7 bases. CDR3 size: 17 residues. J was trimmed by 4 bases and V by 0 bases; bases with no gene match: 9. Germline V gives CDR1 MNHEY, CDR2 SVGEGT. The CDR3, as DNA: TGTGCCAGCAGTTACTCGAAGGCGGGAGCGGGTTACAATGAGCAGTTCTTC. It translates to CASSYSKAGAGYNEQFF.

This chain uses TRBV5-1 with TRBJ1-1; D is uncertain. The CDR3 is 14 amino acids. The germline V and J ends were trimmed by 0 bases and 1 base, with 7 bases remaining between them. CDR1 and CDR2 (germline): SGHRS, YFSETQ. CDR3 in DNA: TGCGCCAGCAGCTTGGATCTCCCGAACACTGAAGCTTTCTTT. Its protein is CASSLDLPNTEAFF.

The rearrangement links TRBV7-9 to TRBJ2-7; a weak D match, TRBD2 (6 bases). V lost 11 bases, J lost 1 base, and 12 bases lay in between. Germline V gene sequence: CDR1 SEHNR, CDR2 FQNEAQ (reference sequence). CDR3 length: 12 amino acids. The CDR3: CAVGGPSYEQYV. The CDR3 DNA reads as TGTGCCGTAGGAGGGCCATCCTACGAGCAGTACGTC.